This T cell receptor (beta chain) was obtained from a study (dated by TCRdb to between 2021 and 2023). Points the paper makes about the study in general: Further investigation, including longitudinal sampling and assessment of a control group, is stated by the authors to be required.

PBMCs were separated from peripheral blood, and TCR beta sequencing was performed on genomic DNA obtained from unsorted PBMCs. As concerns this clone: Its recognized antigen is unknown. One base away there is no much larger clone; base qualities are not given.

TCR beta chain repertoires were profiled by survey-level sequencing on the immunoSEQ platform. The original methods were these. CDR3 amino acid length spectratypes and V-J pairing frequencies were compared, and repertoire diversity was measured with the inverse Simpson index. Clonotypes specific to SARS-CoV-2, CMV, influenza A and EBV were annotated by matching TCR beta CDR3 sequences against VDJdb. TCRdb retrieved this table from immuneACCESS and kept in-frame rearrangements only. Not all clones are present; in checked studies, unresolved V genes account for under half, and no reason is known for the remainder. The V and J calls and clone size were taken over from that table, and D and trimming were inferred from the DNA. The sample table records 60,000 to 75,000 clones; about 93% of these occur just once. The ten largest clones represent under 4.5% of the sample. From cysteine to phenylalanine, the CDR3 is 11 amino acids long. The kept DNA is CDR3 alone, 33 bases in frame from the first base. V is pared back by 3 bases and J by 2 bases, with 0 bases lying between the germline termini. In the germline V gene (reference sequence), CDR1 corresponds to SGHAT and CDR2 to FQDESV.

The receptor was isolated from a man in his forties with rheumatoid arthritis. The sequencing sample was made of PBMCs. The rearrangement joined TRBV11-1 to TRBJ2-3, with no confidently assigned D gene. The CDR3 protein sequence reads: CASSFTDTQYF. The base sequence is TGTGCCAGCAGCTTCACAGATACGCAGTATTTT.